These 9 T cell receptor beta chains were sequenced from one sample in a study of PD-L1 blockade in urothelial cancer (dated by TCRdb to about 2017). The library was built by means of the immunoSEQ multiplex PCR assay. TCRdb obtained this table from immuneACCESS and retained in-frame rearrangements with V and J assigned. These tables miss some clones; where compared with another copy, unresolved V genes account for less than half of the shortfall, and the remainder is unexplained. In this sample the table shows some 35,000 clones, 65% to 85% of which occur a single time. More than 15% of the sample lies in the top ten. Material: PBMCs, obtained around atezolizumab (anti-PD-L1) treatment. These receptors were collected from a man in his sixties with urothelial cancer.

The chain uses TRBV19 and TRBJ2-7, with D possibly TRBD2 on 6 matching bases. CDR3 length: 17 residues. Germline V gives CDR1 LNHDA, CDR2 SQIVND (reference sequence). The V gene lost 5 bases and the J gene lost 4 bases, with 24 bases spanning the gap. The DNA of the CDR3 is TGTGCCAGTAGTGAGCACAGGCCCTGGGGGGACGCTTACGAGCAGTACTTC. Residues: CASSEHRPWGDAYEQYF.

CDR3 sequence reads: CASSLVRGADNEQFF. In DNA, the CDR3 is TGTGCCAGCAGCTTGGTGCGGGGGGCAGACAATGAGCAGTTCTTC. The chain links TRBV5-4 to TRBJ2-1; 8 bases align to TRBD2. Per the germline V gene, CDR1 is SGHNT and CDR2 is YYREEE (reference sequence). Unmatched junction bases numbered 4, after V lost 0 bases and J lost 5 bases. The CDR3 consists of 15 residues.

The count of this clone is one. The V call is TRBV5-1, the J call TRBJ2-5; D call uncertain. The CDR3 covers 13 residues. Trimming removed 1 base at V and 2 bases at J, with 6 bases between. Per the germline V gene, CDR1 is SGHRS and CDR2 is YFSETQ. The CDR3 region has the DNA TGCGCCAGCAGCTTGAACAGACAAGAGACCCAGTACTTC. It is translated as CASSLNRQETQYF.

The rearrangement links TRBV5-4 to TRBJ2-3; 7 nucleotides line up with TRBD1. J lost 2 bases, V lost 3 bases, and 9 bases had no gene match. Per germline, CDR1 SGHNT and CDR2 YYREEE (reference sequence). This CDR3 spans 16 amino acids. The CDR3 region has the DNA TGTGCCAGCAGCTCACAAAGGGACAGCCACACAGATACGCAGTATTTT. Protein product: CASSSQRDSHTDTQYF.

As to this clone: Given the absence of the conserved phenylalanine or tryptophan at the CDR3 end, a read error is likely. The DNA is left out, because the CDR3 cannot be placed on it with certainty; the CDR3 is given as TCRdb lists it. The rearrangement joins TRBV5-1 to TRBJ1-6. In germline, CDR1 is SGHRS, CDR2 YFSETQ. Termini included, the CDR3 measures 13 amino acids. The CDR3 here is CASSSTRRGGPLS.

CDR3 DNA sequence: TGTGCCAGCAGCGTGAGCTTCGACAGTCCCTACGAGCAGTACTTC. Its translation is CASSVSFDSPYEQYF. The rearrangement joins TRBV9 to TRBJ2-7; weak D call: TRBD1 (5 bases). The CDR3 runs to 15 residues. Germline V CDR1 and CDR2: SGDLS, YYNGEE. Trimming left V 2 bases short and J 2 bases short, with 14 bases between.

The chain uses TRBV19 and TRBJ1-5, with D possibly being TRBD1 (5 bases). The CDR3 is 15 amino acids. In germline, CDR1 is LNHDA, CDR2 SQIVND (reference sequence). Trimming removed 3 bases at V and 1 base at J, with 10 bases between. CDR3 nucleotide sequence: TGTGCCAGTAGTATCCCAGGACAAAGCAATCAGCCCCAGCATTTT. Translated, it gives CASSIPGQSNQPQHF.

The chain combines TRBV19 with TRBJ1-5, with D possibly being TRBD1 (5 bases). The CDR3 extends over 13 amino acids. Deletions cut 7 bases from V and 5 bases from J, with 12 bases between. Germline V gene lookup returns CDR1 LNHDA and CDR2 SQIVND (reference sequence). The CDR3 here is CASNSGSHQPQHF. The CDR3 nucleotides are TGTGCCAGTAACTCAGGGTCCCATCAGCCCCAGCATTTT.

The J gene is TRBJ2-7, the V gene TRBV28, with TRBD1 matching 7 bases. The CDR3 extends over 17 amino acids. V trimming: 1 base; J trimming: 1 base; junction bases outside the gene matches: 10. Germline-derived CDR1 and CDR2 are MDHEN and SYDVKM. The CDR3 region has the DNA TGTGCCAGCAGTTTATCTTTGACCGGGACAGCGTCCTACGAGCAGTACTTC. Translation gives CASSLSLTGTASYEQYF.